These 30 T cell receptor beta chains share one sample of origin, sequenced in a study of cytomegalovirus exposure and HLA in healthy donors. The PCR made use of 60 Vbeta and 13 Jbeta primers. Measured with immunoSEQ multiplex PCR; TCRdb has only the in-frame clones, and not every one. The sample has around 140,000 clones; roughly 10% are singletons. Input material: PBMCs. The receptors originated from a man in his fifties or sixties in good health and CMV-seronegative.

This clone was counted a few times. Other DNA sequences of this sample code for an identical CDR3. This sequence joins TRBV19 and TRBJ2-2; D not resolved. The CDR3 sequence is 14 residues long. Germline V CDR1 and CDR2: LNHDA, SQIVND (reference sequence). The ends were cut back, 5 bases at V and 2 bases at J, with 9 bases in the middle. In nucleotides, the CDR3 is TGTGCCAGTAGTCCCGGAGCCAACACCGGGGAGCTGTTTTTT. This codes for CASSPGANTGELFF.

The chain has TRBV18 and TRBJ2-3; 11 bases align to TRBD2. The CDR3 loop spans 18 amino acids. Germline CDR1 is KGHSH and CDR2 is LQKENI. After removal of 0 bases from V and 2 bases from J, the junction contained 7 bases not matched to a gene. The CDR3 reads CASSPPLAGGLPTDTQYF. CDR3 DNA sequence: TGTGCCAGCTCACCACCGCTAGCGGGGGGCCTTCCCACAGATACGCAGTATTTT.

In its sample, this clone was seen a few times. The CDR3 sequence is CAWIDGGSRFYEQYF. CDR3 sequence (DNA): TGTGCCTGGATCGACGGGGGGTCGCGATTCTACGAGCAGTACTTC. This chain joins TRBV30 and TRBJ2-7; TRBD2 matches 7 bases. The CDR3 has 15 amino acids. The V and J ends lost 4 bases and 3 bases, in that order; junction bases with no gene match: 12. Looked up from germline, CDR1 is GTSNPN and CDR2 is SVGIG (reference sequence).

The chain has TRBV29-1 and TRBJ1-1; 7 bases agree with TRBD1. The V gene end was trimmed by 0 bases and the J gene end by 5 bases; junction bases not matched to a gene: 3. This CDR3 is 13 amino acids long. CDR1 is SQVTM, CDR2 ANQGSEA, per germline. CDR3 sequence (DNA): TGCAGCGTTGAAGAACCCAGGGGGACTGAAGCTTTCTTT. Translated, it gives CSVEEPRGTEAFF.

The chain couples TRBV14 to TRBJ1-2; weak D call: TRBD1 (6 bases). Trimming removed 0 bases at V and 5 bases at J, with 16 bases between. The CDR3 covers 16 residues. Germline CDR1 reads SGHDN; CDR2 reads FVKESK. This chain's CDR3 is CASSQEIRGAVYGYTF. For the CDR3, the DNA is TGTGCCAGCAGCCAAGAGATCAGGGGCGCAGTGTATGGCTACACCTTC.

CDR3 coding DNA: TGTGCCAGCAGCCTTGGGGCAGGGGTCAATCAGCCCCAGCATTTT. Protein: CASSLGAGVNQPQHF. J is TRBJ1-5 and V is TRBV7-9; possible D gene TRBD1, 6 bases. CDR1 and CDR2 from the germline V gene are SEHNR and FQNEAQ (reference sequence). CDR3 size: 15 residues. Trimming left V 5 bases short and J 3 bases short, with 14 bases between.

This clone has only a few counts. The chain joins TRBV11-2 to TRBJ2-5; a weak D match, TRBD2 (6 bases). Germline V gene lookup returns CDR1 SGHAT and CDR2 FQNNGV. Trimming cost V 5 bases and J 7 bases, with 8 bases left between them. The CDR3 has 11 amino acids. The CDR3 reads CASSPGGTQYF. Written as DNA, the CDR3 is TGTGCCAGCAGCCCCGGGGGGACCCAGTACTTC.

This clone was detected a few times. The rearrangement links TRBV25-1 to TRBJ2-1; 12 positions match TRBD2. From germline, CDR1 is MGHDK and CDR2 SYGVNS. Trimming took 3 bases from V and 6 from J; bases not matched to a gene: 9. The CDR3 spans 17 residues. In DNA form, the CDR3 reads TGTGCCAGCAGTGACCAGACTAGCGGGAGAAGTTTCAATGAGCAGTTCTTC. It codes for CASSDQTSGRSFNEQFF. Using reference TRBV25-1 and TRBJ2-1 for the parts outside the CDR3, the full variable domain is EADIYQTPRYLVIGTGKKITLECSQTMGHDKMYWYQQDPGMELHLIHYSYGVNSTEKGDLSSESTVSRIRTEHFPLTLESARPSHTSQYLCASSDQTSGRSFNEQFFGPGTRLTVL.

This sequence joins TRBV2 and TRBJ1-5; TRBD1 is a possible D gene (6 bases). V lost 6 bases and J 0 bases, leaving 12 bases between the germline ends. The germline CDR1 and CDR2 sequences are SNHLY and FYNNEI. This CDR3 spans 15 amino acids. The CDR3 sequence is CASRAQGNSNQPQHF. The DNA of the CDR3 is TGTGCCAGCAGAGCACAGGGCAATAGCAATCAGCCCCAGCATTTT.

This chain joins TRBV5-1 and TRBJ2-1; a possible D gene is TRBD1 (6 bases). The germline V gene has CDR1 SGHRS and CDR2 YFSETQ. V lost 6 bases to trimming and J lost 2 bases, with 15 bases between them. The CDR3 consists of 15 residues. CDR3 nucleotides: TGCGCCAGCAATCTCGGACAGTTGACCTACAATGAGCAGTTCTTC. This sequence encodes CASNLGQLTYNEQFF.

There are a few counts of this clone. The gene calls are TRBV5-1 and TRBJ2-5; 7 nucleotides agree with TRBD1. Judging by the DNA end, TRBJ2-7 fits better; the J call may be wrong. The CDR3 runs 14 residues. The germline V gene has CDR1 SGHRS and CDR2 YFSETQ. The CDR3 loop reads CASSPGTVSYEQYF. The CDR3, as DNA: TGCGCCAGCAGCCCCGGGACAGTCTCCTACGAGCAGTACTTC.

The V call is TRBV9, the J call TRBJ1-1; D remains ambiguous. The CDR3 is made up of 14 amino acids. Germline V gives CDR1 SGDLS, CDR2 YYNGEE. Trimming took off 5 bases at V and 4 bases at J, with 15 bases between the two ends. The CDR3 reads CASSYSTAVTEAFF. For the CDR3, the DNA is TGTGCCAGCAGTTATTCTACAGCTGTCACTGAAGCTTTCTTT.

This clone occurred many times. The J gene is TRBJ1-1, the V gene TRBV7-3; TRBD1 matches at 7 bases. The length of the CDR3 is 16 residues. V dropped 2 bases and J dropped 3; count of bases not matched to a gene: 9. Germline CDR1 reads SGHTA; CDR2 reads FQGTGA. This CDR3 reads CASSLRGGARDTEAFF. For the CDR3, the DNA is TGTGCCAGCAGCTTACGAGGGGGCGCCAGGGACACTGAAGCTTTCTTT.

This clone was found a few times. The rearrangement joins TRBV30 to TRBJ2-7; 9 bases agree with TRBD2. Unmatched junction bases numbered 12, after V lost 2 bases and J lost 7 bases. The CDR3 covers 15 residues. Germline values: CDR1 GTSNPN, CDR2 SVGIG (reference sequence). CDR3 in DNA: TGTGCCTGGAGTCTAGCGGGGCTTCTAGTCGGTGAGCAGTACTTC. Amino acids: CAWSLAGLLVGEQYF.

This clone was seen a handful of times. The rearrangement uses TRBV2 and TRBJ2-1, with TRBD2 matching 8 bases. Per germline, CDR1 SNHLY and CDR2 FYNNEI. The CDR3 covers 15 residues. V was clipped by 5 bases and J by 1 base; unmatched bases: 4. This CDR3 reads CASSPSGLSYNEQFF. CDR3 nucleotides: TGTGCCAGCAGTCCTAGCGGGTTATCCTACAATGAGCAGTTCTTC. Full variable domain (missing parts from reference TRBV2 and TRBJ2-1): EPEVTQTPSHQVTQMGQEVILRCVPISNHLYFYWYRQILGQKVEFLVSFYNNEISEKSEIFDDQFSVERPDGSNFTLKIRSTKLEDSAMYFCASSPSGLSYNEQFFGPGTRLTVL.

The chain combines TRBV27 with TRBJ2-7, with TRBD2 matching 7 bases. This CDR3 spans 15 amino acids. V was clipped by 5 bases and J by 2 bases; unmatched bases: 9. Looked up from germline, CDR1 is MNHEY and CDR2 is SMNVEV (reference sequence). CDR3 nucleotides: TGTGCCAGCAGTGCTAGGGGAGGGACTACCTACGAGCAGTACTTC. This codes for CASSARGGTTYEQYF.

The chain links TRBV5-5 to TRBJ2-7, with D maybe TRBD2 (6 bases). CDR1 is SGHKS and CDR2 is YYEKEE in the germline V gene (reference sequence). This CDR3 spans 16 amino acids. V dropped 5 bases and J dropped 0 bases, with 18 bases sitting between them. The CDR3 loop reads CASRLFVADASYEQYF. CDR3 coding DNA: TGTGCCAGCAGACTGTTTGTAGCGGATGCCTCCTACGAGCAGTACTTC.

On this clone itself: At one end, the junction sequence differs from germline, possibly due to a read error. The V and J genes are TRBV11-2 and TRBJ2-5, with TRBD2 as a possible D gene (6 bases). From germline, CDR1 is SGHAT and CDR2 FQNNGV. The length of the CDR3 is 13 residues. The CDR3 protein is CASSARDRGSQNF. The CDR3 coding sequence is TGTGCCAGCAGCGCCAGAGACCGGGGGTCTCAGAACTTC.

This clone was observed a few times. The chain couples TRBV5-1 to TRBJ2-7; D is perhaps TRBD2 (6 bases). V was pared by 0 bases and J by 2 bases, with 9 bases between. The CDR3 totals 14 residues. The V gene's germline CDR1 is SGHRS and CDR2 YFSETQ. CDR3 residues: CASSLAASAYEQYF. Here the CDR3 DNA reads TGCGCCAGCAGCTTGGCAGCTAGCGCCTACGAGCAGTACTTC.

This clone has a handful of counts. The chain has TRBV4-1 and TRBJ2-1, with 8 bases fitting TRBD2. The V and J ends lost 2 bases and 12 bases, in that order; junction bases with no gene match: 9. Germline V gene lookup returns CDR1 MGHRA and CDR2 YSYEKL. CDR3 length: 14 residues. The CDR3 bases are TGCGCCAGCAGCCAACGCGGGGGGATCGGTGCGCAGTTCTTC. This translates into CASSQRGGIGAQFF.

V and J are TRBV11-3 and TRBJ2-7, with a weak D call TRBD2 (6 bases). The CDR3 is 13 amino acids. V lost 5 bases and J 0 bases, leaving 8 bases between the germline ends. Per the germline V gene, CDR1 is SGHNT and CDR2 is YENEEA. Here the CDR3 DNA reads TGTGCCAGCAGCCTTAGCGGCTCCTACGAGCAGTACTTC. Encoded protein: CASSLSGSYEQYF.

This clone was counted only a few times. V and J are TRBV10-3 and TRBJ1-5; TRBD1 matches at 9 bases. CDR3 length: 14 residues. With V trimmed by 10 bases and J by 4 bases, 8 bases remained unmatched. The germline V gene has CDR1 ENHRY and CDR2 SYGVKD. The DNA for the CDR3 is TGTGCCAGCGGGGACAGGGACGTTAATCAGCCCCAGCATTTT. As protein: CASGDRDVNQPQHF.

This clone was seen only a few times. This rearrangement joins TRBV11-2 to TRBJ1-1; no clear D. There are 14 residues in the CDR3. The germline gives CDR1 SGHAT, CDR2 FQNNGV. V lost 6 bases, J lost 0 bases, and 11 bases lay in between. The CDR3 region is CASSYKFMNTEAFF. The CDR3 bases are TGTGCCAGCAGTTATAAATTTATGAACACTGAAGCTTTCTTT. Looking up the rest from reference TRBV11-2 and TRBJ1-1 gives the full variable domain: EAGVAQSPRYKIIEKRQSVAFWCNPISGHATLYWYQQILGQGPKLLIQFQNNGVVDDSQLPKDRFSAERLKGVDSTLKIQPAKLEDSAVYLCASSYKFMNTEAFFGQGTRLTVV.

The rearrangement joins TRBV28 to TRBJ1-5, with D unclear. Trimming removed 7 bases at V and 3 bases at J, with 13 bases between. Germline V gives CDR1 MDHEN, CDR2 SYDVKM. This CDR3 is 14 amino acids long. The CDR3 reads CASISAGFNQPQHF. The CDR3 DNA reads TGTGCCAGCATCTCGGCGGGGTTCAATCAGCCCCAGCATTTT.

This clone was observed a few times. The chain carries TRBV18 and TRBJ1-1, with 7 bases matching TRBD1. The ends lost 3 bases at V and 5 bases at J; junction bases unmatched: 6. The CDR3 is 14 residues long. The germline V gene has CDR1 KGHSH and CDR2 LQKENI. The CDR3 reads CASSPLQGRTEAFF. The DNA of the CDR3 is TGTGCCAGCTCACCCCTACAGGGGCGGACTGAAGCTTTCTTT.

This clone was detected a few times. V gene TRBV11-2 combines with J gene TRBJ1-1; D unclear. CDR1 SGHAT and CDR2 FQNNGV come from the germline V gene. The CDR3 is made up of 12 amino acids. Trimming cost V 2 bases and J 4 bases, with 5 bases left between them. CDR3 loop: CASSLISTEAFF. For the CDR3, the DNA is TGTGCCAGCAGCTTAATCAGCACTGAAGCTTTCTTT.

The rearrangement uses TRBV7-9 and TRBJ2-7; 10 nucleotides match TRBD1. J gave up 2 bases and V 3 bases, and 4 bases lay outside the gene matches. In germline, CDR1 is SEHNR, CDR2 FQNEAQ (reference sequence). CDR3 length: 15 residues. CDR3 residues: CASSFGTGVTYEQYF. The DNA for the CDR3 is TGTGCCAGCAGCTTCGGGACAGGGGTTACCTACGAGCAGTACTTC.

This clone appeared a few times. CDR3 sequence (DNA): TGTGCCAGCAGTTACTCCTCTTTCTATGGCTACACCTTC. It translates to CASSYSSFYGYTF. J is TRBJ1-2 and V is TRBV6-5, with unresolved D. Germline V gene lookup returns CDR1 MNHEY and CDR2 SVGAGI. This CDR3 has 13 amino acids. With 0 bases removed from V and 4 bases from J, the gap between germline ends came to 6 bases.

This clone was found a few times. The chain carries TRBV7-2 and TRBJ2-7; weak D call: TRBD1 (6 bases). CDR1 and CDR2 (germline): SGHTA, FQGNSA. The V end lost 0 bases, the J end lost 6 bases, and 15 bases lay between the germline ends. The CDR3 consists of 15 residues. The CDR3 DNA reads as TGTGCCAGCAGCTTAGCGGGTCAGGGGATGGGCGAGCAGTACTTC. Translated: CASSLAGQGMGEQYF.

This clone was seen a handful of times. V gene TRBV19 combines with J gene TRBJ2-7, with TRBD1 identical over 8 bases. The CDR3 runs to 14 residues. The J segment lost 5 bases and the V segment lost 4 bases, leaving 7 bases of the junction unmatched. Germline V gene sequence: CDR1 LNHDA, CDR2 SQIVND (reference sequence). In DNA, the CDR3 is TGTGCCAGTAGTACCCGGACAGGGAAAAACGAGCAGTACTTC. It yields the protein CASSTRTGKNEQYF. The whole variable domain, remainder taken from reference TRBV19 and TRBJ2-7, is DGGITQSPKYLFRKEGQNVTLSCEQNLNHDAMYWYRQDPGQGLRLIYYSQIVNDFQKGDIAEGYSVSREKKESFPLTVTSAQKNPTAFYLCASSTRTGKNEQYFGPGTRLTVT.